This is a list of T cell receptor beta chains from one sample in a study of vaccination and CD4 T cells after COVID-19. TCRdb reanalysed the PCR reads using MiXCR and keeps one entry per CDR3 protein. This table has about 18,000 distinct CDR3 sequences, around two thirds appearing once. The material sequenced was CD4+ T cells from blood, taken after SARS-CoV-2 vaccination. These receptors were taken from a human donor who had recovered from COVID-19. The CDR3 runs from the conserved cysteine through the conserved F or W. D genes are given only for firm matches. Only part of the rows carry a size: once, few, many, or a class if the clone is expanded.

v_gene: TRBV28; d_gene: TRBD2; abundance: .; j_gene: TRBJ2-3; CDR3nt: TGTGCCAGCAGTTTGACTAGCGGGATTCGGGCAGATACGCAGTATTTT; CDR3aa: CASSLTSGIRADTQYF
v_gene: TRBV5-6; d_gene: TRBD2; abundance: once; j_gene: TRBJ2-3; CDR3nt: TGTGCCAGCAGCTTGGAGCTAGCGGAGACCACAGATACGCAGTATTTT; CDR3aa: CASSLELAETTDTQYF
v_gene: TRBV19; d_gene: TRBD2; abundance: .; j_gene: TRBJ2-5; CDR3nt: TGTGCCAGTAGTATAGCCTGGACTAGCTGGGAGACCCAGTACTTC; CDR3aa: CASSIAWTSWETQYF
v_gene: TRBV11-2; d_gene: TRBD1; abundance: .; j_gene: TRBJ2-5; CDR3nt: TGTGCCAGCAGCTACCGGGACAGGGAAGGCGAGACCCAGTACTTC; CDR3aa: CASSYRDREGETQYF
v_gene: TRBV7-9; d_gene: .; abundance: .; j_gene: TRBJ2-2; CDR3nt: TGTGCCAGCAGCTCGGACGGGAACACCGGGGAGCTGTTTTTT; CDR3aa: CASSSDGNTGELFF
v_gene: TRBV27; d_gene: .; abundance: .; j_gene: TRBJ1-3; CDR3nt: TGTGCCAGCAGTTACCAGGCTGGAAACACCATATATTTT; CDR3aa: CASSYQAGNTIYF
v_gene: TRBV6-5; d_gene: .; abundance: once; j_gene: TRBJ2-3; CDR3nt: TGTGCCAGCAGTTACTCAACCCCCCATTATCGCACAGATACGCAGTATTTT; CDR3aa: CASSYSTPHYRTDTQYF
v_gene: TRBV9; d_gene: TRBD2; abundance: .; j_gene: TRBJ2-3; CDR3nt: TGTGCCAGCAGCGTAGTTTCCGGACTAGCGGCAGATACGCAGTATTTT; CDR3aa: CASSVVSGLAADTQYF
v_gene: TRBV28; d_gene: .; abundance: few; j_gene: TRBJ1-1; CDR3nt: TGTGCCAGCAGTTTATTGTTATGGATTCTGAACACTGAAGCTTTCTTT; CDR3aa: CASSLLLWILNTEAFF
v_gene: TRBV7-8; d_gene: TRBD1; abundance: .; j_gene: TRBJ1-6; CDR3nt: TGTGCCAGCAGCTTGGGGACAGGGAGTTTCCCCCTCCACTTT; CDR3aa: CASSLGTGSFPLHF
v_gene: TRBV10-3; d_gene: TRBD2; abundance: .; j_gene: TRBJ2-3; CDR3nt: TGTGCCATCACTGCTAGCGGCGGAGATACGCAGTATTTT; CDR3aa: CAITASGGDTQYF
v_gene: TRBV6-1; d_gene: TRBD1; abundance: .; j_gene: TRBJ1-1; CDR3nt: TGTGCCAGCAGCAACAGGGGAGGTGGTGAAGCTTTCTTT; CDR3aa: CASSNRGGGEAFF
v_gene: TRBV6-1; d_gene: .; abundance: .; j_gene: TRBJ1-5; CDR3nt: TGTGCCAGCAGAAGTTTCAATCAGCCCCAGCATTTT; CDR3aa: CASRSFNQPQHF
v_gene: TRBV15; d_gene: .; abundance: .; j_gene: TRBJ2-6; CDR3nt: TGTGCCACCACCCAGACAGTGCGCTCTGGGGCCAACGTCCTGACTTTC; CDR3aa: CATTQTVRSGANVLTF
v_gene: TRBV28; d_gene: .; abundance: few; j_gene: TRBJ2-3; CDR3nt: TGTGCCAGCAGTTTACAGGTCGTCACAGATACGCAGTATTTT; CDR3aa: CASSLQVVTDTQYF
v_gene: TRBV7-9; d_gene: .; abundance: .; j_gene: TRBJ2-1; CDR3nt: TGTGCCAGCAGCTCCGGGACGGGGGCCTACAATGAGCAGTTCTTC; CDR3aa: CASSSGTGAYNEQFF
v_gene: TRBV20-1; d_gene: .; abundance: .; j_gene: TRBJ2-7; CDR3nt: TGCAGTGCTATTGTGCGGGACTACGAGCAGTACTTC; CDR3aa: CSAIVRDYEQYF
v_gene: TRBV24-1; d_gene: TRBD2; abundance: .; j_gene: TRBJ2-3; CDR3nt: TGTGCCACCAGTGATTTTGACCTAGCGGGATCGGATACGCAGTATTTT; CDR3aa: CATSDFDLAGSDTQYF
v_gene: TRBV18; d_gene: .; abundance: .; j_gene: TRBJ1-2; CDR3nt: TGTGCCAGCTCACCATGGGAGGGAAGCGGTGGCTACACCTTC; CDR3aa: CASSPWEGSGGYTF
v_gene: TRBV5-1; d_gene: .; abundance: .; j_gene: TRBJ2-5; CDR3nt: TGCGCCAGCAGTTTCAAGGGGGGCGGTGAAGAGACCCAGTACTTC; CDR3aa: CASSFKGGGEETQYF
v_gene: TRBV12-3/TRBV12-4; d_gene: .; abundance: .; j_gene: TRBJ2-7; CDR3nt: TGTGCCAGCGCAAGGCAGCCTTCCTACGAGCAGTACTTC; CDR3aa: CASARQPSYEQYF
v_gene: TRBV20-1; d_gene: .; abundance: .; j_gene: TRBJ2-2; CDR3nt: TGCAGTGGTCGGCGCGATTGGAACACCGGGGAGCTGTTTTTT; CDR3aa: CSGRRDWNTGELFF
v_gene: TRBV20-1; d_gene: TRBD2; abundance: .; j_gene: TRBJ2-3; CDR3nt: TGCAGTGCTAATCATCGGGTCGCGGGAGAAGATACGCAGTATTTT; CDR3aa: CSANHRVAGEDTQYF
v_gene: TRBV2; d_gene: .; abundance: .; j_gene: TRBJ1-6; CDR3nt: TGTGCCAGCAGTGAAAGGGTACATGACGTCCCCCTCCACTTT; CDR3aa: CASSERVHDVPLHF
v_gene: TRBV10-3; d_gene: TRBD2; abundance: .; j_gene: TRBJ2-3; CDR3nt: TGTGCCATCAGTGAGACGGGGGGGGGATACACAGATACGCAGTATTTT; CDR3aa: CAISETGGGYTDTQYF
v_gene: TRBV20-1; d_gene: TRBD1; abundance: .; j_gene: TRBJ2-7; CDR3nt: TGCAGTGCGTCGGGACAGGGAAACGAGCAGTACTTC; CDR3aa: CSASGQGNEQYF
v_gene: TRBV5-4; d_gene: TRBD2; abundance: .; j_gene: TRBJ2-3; CDR3nt: TGTGCCAGCAGCTCAGGACTAGCGGGATTCACAGATACGCAGTATTTT; CDR3aa: CASSSGLAGFTDTQYF
v_gene: TRBV18; d_gene: .; abundance: .; j_gene: TRBJ1-1; CDR3nt: TGTGCCAGCTCACCCCCGGGACTCCAGAACACTGAAGCTTTCTTT; CDR3aa: CASSPPGLQNTEAFF
v_gene: TRBV12-5; d_gene: .; abundance: .; j_gene: TRBJ1-2; CDR3nt: TGTGCTAGTGGGTACAGCAACTATGGCTACACCTTC; CDR3aa: CASGYSNYGYTF
v_gene: TRBV6-5; d_gene: .; abundance: few; j_gene: TRBJ2-2; CDR3nt: TGTGCCAGCAGTCAATCGAACACCGGGGAGCTGTTTTTT; CDR3aa: CASSQSNTGELFF
v_gene: TRBV7-2; d_gene: TRBD1; abundance: .; j_gene: TRBJ2-7; CDR3nt: TGTGCCAGCAGCCCAGGGCCCGGGACAGGGCCCTTCGAGCAGTACTTC; CDR3aa: CASSPGPGTGPFEQYF
v_gene: TRBV20-1; d_gene: .; abundance: few; j_gene: TRBJ2-2; CDR3nt: TGCAGTGGCCGGGGGTCGGGCGGTAACACCGGGGAGCTGTTTTTT; CDR3aa: CSGRGSGGNTGELFF
v_gene: TRBV6-1; d_gene: TRBD1; abundance: .; j_gene: TRBJ1-5; CDR3nt: TGTGCCAGCAGGTCCGGGACAGGGAAGTGGAGAGATCAGCCCCAGCATTTT; CDR3aa: CASRSGTGKWRDQPQHF
v_gene: TRBV28; d_gene: .; abundance: .; j_gene: TRBJ1-2; CDR3nt: TGTGCCAGCAGTTTTAGGACTAACTATGGCTACACCTTC; CDR3aa: CASSFRTNYGYTF
v_gene: TRBV28; d_gene: .; abundance: .; j_gene: TRBJ2-7; CDR3nt: TGTGCCAGCAGTTTATCAGGGTACAACGACGAGCAGTACTTC; CDR3aa: CASSLSGYNDEQYF
v_gene: TRBV7-2; d_gene: TRBD2; abundance: .; j_gene: TRBJ2-3; CDR3nt: TGTGCCAGCAGCTCATCCAGCGGGAGGGTTGGTGTCACAGATACGCAGTATTTT; CDR3aa: CASSSSSGRVGVTDTQYF
v_gene: TRBV10-3; d_gene: .; abundance: few; j_gene: TRBJ1-2; CDR3nt: TGTGCCATCAGGGACTCCCGGGCCGCTAACTATGGCTACACCTTC; CDR3aa: CAIRDSRAANYGYTF
v_gene: TRBV28; d_gene: .; abundance: .; j_gene: TRBJ1-2; CDR3nt: TGTGCCAGCAGTTTGACCGCCGGGGCCCGGTTCGACTATGGCTACACCTTC; CDR3aa: CASSLTAGARFDYGYTF
v_gene: TRBV5-1; d_gene: TRBD1; abundance: .; j_gene: TRBJ2-7; CDR3nt: TGCGCCAGCAGCCTCATCGGTCAGGGGGCCGACGAGCAGTACTTC; CDR3aa: CASSLIGQGADEQYF
v_gene: TRBV10-3; d_gene: TRBD1; abundance: .; j_gene: TRBJ2-7; CDR3nt: TGTGCCATCAGCCGGGACAGGGGGAACGAGCAGTACTTC; CDR3aa: CAISRDRGNEQYF
v_gene: TRBV7-9; d_gene: .; abundance: .; j_gene: TRBJ1-1; CDR3nt: TGTGCCAGCAGCCCTCTGGTTGAAGCTTTCTTT; CDR3aa: CASSPLVEAFF
v_gene: TRBV18; d_gene: TRBD2; abundance: few; j_gene: TRBJ2-5; CDR3nt: TGTGCCAGCTCACCAGGCCTAGCGGAAGAGACCCAGTACTTC; CDR3aa: CASSPGLAEETQYF
v_gene: TRBV10-3; d_gene: TRBD1; abundance: .; j_gene: TRBJ2-3; CDR3nt: TGTGCCATCAGTGAGCTGACAGGGACAGATACGCAGTATTTT; CDR3aa: CAISELTGTDTQYF
v_gene: TRBV18; d_gene: TRBD1; abundance: .; j_gene: TRBJ1-3; CDR3nt: TGTGCCAGCTCAACCACGGTGGACAGGGCGGACACCATATATTTT; CDR3aa: CASSTTVDRADTIYF